This record looks at one TCR beta chain sequence and its context. Its antigen is unidentified. The sample comes from a study of blood T cells in healthy people across ages. The CDR3 length is 15 residues. CDR1 is LGHNA and CDR2 is YSLEER in the germline V gene. Trimming took off 0 bases at V and 6 bases at J, with 12 bases between the two ends. Whole-study results and caveats: Higher diversity, along with more naive CD4+ cells, distinguished long-lived donors from aged donors.

Combining a sample-barcoded 5' primer with a J-beta primer mix, a second PCR ran for about 7 to 12 cycles. A single record per CDR3 protein comes from TCRdb applying MiXCR to the 5' RACE reads. The sample carries 550,000 to 800,000 distinct CDR3 sequences, approximately 30% recorded once. The sample taken for sequencing was blood. The chain is built from TRBV4-3 and TRBJ2-4; TRBD2 is a possible D gene (6 bases). The receptor comes from a woman aged 80 or over in good health. Here the CDR3 reads CASSQEWGTLNIQYF. The CDR3 nucleotides read TGCGCCAGCAGCCAAGAATGGGGGACTTTAAACATTCAGTACTTC.